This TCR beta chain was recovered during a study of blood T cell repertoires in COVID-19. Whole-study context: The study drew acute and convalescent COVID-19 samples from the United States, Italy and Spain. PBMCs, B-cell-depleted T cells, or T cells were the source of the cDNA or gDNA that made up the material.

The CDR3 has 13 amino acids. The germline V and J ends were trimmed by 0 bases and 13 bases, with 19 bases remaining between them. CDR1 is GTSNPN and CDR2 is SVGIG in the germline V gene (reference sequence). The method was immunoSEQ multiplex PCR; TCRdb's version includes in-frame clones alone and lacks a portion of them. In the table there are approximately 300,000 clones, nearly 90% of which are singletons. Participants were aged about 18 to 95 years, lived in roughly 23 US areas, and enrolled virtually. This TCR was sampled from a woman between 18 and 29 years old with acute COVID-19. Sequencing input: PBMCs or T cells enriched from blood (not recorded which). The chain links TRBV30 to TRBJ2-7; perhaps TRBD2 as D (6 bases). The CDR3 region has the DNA TGTGCCTGGAGTGTACGTGAAACCCTAGCGCATTACTTC. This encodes CAWSVRETLAHYF.